The clone carrying this T cell receptor beta chain was counted only a few times. The antigen is unknown. The TCR beta cDNA libraries carried unique molecular identifiers. Out of 1 to 10 million T cells, a few hundred thousand cDNA molecules were generated. TCRdb re-derived calls from the PCR reads in MiXCR, one entry per CDR3 protein. Of 450,000 to 700,000 distinct CDR3 sequences listed, about 44% were seen once; the top ten hold roughly 1.7%. Germline lookup yields CDR1 SEHNR and CDR2 FQNEAQ (reference sequence). The CDR3 runs 14 residues. Trimming stripped 5 bases from V and 4 bases from J, with 13 bases between. The data derive from a study of post-analysis software for immune sequencing data. Overall study context: As for disease course, relapsing-remitting, secondary progressive and progressive-relapsing multiple sclerosis were all included.

Points from the study as a whole: Normalized Chao1 diversity was significantly reduced in patients versus controls. Controls showed lower frequencies than patients for several TRBV segments, and TRBV5-6, TRBV5-1 and TRBV20-1 were among these.

Sequencing used blood. The source is a girl aged 5-17 years with multiple sclerosis. This sequence joins TRBV7-9 and TRBJ2-3; no reliable D call. The CDR3: CASSTGNHPDTQYF. In DNA form, the CDR3 reads TGTGCCAGCAGCACCGGCAACCACCCAGATACGCAGTATTTT.